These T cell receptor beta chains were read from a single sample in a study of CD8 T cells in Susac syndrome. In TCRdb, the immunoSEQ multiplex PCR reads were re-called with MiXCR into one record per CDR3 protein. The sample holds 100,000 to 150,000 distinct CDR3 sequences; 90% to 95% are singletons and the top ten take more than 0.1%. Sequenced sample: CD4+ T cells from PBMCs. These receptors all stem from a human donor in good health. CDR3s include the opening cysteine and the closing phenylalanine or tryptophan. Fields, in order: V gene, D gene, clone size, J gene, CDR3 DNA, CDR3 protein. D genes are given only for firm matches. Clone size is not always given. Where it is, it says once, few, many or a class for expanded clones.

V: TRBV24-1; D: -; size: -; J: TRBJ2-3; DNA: TGTGCCACCAGTGACCCCAGGACTATCACAGATACGCAGTATTTT; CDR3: CATSDPRTITDTQYF
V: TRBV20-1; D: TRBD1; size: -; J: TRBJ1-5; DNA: TGCAGTGCTTGGAGGACAGGTATCAATCAGCCCCAGCATTTT; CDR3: CSAWRTGINQPQHF
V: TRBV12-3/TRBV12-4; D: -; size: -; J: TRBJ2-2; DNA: TGTGCCAGCACCCCGCTCCGGGGAAACACCGGGGAGCTGTTTTTT; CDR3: CASTPLRGNTGELFF
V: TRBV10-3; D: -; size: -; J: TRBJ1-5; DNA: TGTGCCATCTCGGGTGGCAATCAGCCCCAGCATTTT; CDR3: CAISGGNQPQHF
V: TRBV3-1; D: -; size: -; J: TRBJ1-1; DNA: TGTGCCAGCAGCCAAGCCTTAGGTACTGAAGCTTTCTTT; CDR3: CASSQALGTEAFF
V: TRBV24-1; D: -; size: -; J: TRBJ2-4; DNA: TGTGCCACCAGTGATTTGGGGGGATTCAAAAACATTCAGTACTTC; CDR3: CATSDLGGFKNIQYF
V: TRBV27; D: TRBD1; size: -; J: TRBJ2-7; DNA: TGTGCCAGCTGGACAGGCAACACCTACGAGCAGTACTTC; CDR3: CASWTGNTYEQYF
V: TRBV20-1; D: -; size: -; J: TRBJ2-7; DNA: TGCAGTGCTAGCGCGCTGCTCTACGAGCAGTACTTC; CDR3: CSASALLYEQYF
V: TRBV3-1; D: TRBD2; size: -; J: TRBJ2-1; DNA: TGTGCCAGCAGCCCCCTGGCGGGAGGGCCTATGGATGAGCAGTTCTTC; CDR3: CASSPLAGGPMDEQFF
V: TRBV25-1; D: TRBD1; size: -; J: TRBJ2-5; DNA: TGTGCCAGCAGGCGGACAGGGGGAAGTGCAACGGACTTC; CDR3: CASRRTGGSATDF
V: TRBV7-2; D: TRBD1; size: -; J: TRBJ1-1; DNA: TGTGCCAGCAGCTACCGGGACAGGGCGGGCACTGAAGCTTTCTTT; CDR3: CASSYRDRAGTEAFF
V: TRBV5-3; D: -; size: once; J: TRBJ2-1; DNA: TGTGCCAGAAGCTTCATCGAGCGGCCGGGCTACAATGAGCAGTTCTTC; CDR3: CARSFIERPGYNEQFF